This record concerns one TCR beta chain sequence. V lost 3 bases and J 6 bases, leaving 12 bases between the germline ends. This CDR3 is built from 15 residues. A single record per CDR3 protein comes from TCRdb applying MiXCR to the 5' RACE reads. Of 470,000 or so distinct CDR3 sequences listed, 15% to 20% were seen once; the top ten hold roughly a fifth. The sample comes from a study of T-cell memory formation after mild COVID-19. The TCR originated in a man younger than 30 who had mild COVID-19 (a few samples of this study predate the infection). Cell type and time point are not known. V gene TRBV12-3 or TRBV12-4 combines with J gene TRBJ1-6, with unresolved D. Specimen: PBMCs or a T cell subset sorted from them (not recorded which). The CDR3 loop reads CASSLESGSNSPLHF. Written as DNA, the CDR3 is TGTGCCAGCAGTTTGGAGAGTGGCAGTAATTCACCCCTCCACTTT.